Below, one TCR beta chain is given with its context. CDR3 length: 13 residues. Trimming cost V 7 bases and J 4 bases, with 15 bases left between them. CDR1 SGHTS and CDR2 YDEGEE come from the germline V gene. Per the original methods: It was from reference gene primer amplification that nucleated cell counts were estimated. Method: immunoSEQ multiplex PCR; TCRdb's copy keeps in-frame clones and lacks some. That table gives V, J and clone size, and the DNA gave D and trimming. The profile covers 130,000 or so clones, with roughly four fifths appearing a single time and 9.5% to 15% taken by the ten largest. The entry originates in a study of blood T cell repertoires in COVID-19. Study-wide context: Whether acute or convalescent, the COVID-19 samples came from the United States, Italy and Spain. Sources were T cells, B-cell-depleted T cells, or PBMCs; the material itself was cDNA or gDNA.

The sequence came from a human donor in a cohort sampled during active COVID-19. Sequencing used peripheral blood. This chain links TRBV5-8 with TRBJ2-7, with D perhaps matching TRBD1 (5 bases). CDR3 protein: CASSGRDRYEQYF. DNA of the CDR3: TGTGCCAGCTCGGGCAGGGATCGTTACGAGCAGTACTTC.